What follows are 26 T cell receptor beta chains derived from one specimen sequenced in a study of blood T cell repertoires in COVID-19. The assay was immunoSEQ multiplex PCR, and TCRdb's table has in-frame clones only and misses some. The sample consists of 130,000 or so clones, approximately 83% of them appearing once. Sequenced sample: peripheral blood. The source is a human donor in a cohort sampled during active COVID-19.

A few counts support this clone. The chain employs TRBV29-1 and TRBJ2-1; 10 bases are a match to TRBD2. Germline V gene data show CDR1 as SQVTM and CDR2 as ANQGSEA. The CDR3 extends over 14 amino acids. Trimming cost V 4 bases and J 4 bases; bases outside gene matches: 4. The CDR3 reads CSVGTSGGYNEQFF. CDR3 bases: TGCAGCGTTGGGACTAGCGGCGGATACAATGAGCAGTTCTTC.

In this sample, this clone turned up a few times. V usage is TRBV30 and J usage is TRBJ1-2; 7 bases fit TRBD1. V was clipped by 3 bases and J by 5 bases; unmatched bases: 6. The germline V gene encodes CDR1 GTSNPN and CDR2 SVGIG (reference sequence). This CDR3 comprises 13 residues. DNA for the CDR3: TGTGCCTGGAGCCCCGGACAGGTTTATGGCTACACCTTC. Residues: CAWSPGQVYGYTF.

The chain employs TRBV7-3 and TRBJ2-2; perhaps TRBD1 as D (6 bases). V shed 5 bases and J shed 2 bases, with 9 bases lying between them. The germline V gene encodes CDR1 SGHTA and CDR2 FQGTGA. The CDR3 is 14 amino acids. The CDR3 nucleotides read TGTGCCAGCAGCAAGGACAGTAACACCGGGGAGCTGTTTTTT. It specifies CASSKDSNTGELFF. Full variable domain (rest looked up from reference TRBV7-3 and TRBJ2-2): GAGVSQTPSNKVTEKGKYVELRCDPISGHTALYWYRQSLGQGPEFLIYFQGTGAADDSGLPNDRFFAVRPEGSVSTLKIQRTERGDSAVYLCASSKDSNTGELFFGEGSRLTVL.

The rearrangement uses TRBV6-1 and TRBJ2-5; 12 bases are a match to TRBD2. The CDR3 is 16 residues long. The V segment lost 5 bases and the J segment 2 bases; nucleotides outside the gene matches: 6. Germline-derived CDR1 and CDR2 are MNHNS and SASEGT. CDR3 region: CASSQGGLAGQETQYF. CDR3 DNA: TGTGCCAGCAGTCAAGGAGGACTAGCGGGGCAAGAGACCCAGTACTTC.

In its sample, this clone was seen once. This chain uses TRBV28 with TRBJ2-6, with D unresolved. Germline CDR1 MDHEN, CDR2 SYDVKM. The CDR3 runs to 17 residues. Trimming cost V 6 bases and J 0 bases, with 15 bases left between them. The CDR3 sequence is CASSAFGPGSGANVLTF. In DNA, the CDR3 is TGTGCCAGCAGCGCCTTCGGTCCCGGCTCTGGGGCCAACGTCCTGACTTTC.

V gene TRBV4-1 combines with J gene TRBJ2-1; 10 nucleotides agree with TRBD2. The length of the CDR3 is 15 residues. Germline V gene data show CDR1 as MGHRA and CDR2 as YSYEKL. The V and J ends lost 4 bases and 8 bases, in that order; junction bases with no gene match: 8. Here the CDR3 DNA reads TGCGCCAGCAGCCCCGGGACTAGCGAGTTCGATGAGCAGTTCTTC. This codes for CASSPGTSEFDEQFF.

The V and J genes are TRBV2 and TRBJ2-3; perhaps TRBD2 as D (5 bases). V lost 7 bases and J 0 bases, leaving 14 bases between the germline ends. Germline V CDR1 and CDR2: SNHLY, FYNNEI. CDR3 length: 15 amino acids. The CDR3 region is CASNWRRESTDTQYF. CDR3 bases: TGTGCCAGCAATTGGCGACGGGAAAGCACAGATACGCAGTATTTT.

The chain couples TRBV25-1 to TRBJ2-3; 8 nucleotides line up with TRBD2. The V and J ends lost 1 base and 3 bases, in that order; junction bases with no gene match: 6. This CDR3 comprises 16 residues. Germline-derived CDR1 and CDR2 are MGHDK and SYGVNS. For the CDR3, the DNA is TGTGCCAGCAGTGAATTTCGACTAGCGACGACAGATACGCAGTATTTT. It is translated as CASSEFRLATTDTQYF.

This clone was seen only a few times. The V and J genes are TRBV6-5 and TRBJ2-3; D possibly corresponds to TRBD2 (6 bases). CDR1 is MNHEY, CDR2 SVGAGI, per germline. V lost 6 bases to trimming and J lost 4 bases, with 17 bases between them. The CDR3 length is 15 residues. Here the CDR3 reads CASSEQGGGPDTQYF. The CDR3 nucleotides are TGTGCCAGCAGCGAGCAGGGAGGTGGGCCAGATACGCAGTATTTT.

The CDR3 region is CASSTGTATPDEQYF. The CDR3 DNA reads as TGTGCCAGCAGCACTGGGACTGCCACCCCCGACGAGCAGTACTTC. The V gene is TRBV28, the J gene TRBJ2-7; D is possibly TRBD2 (6 bases). This CDR3 spans 15 amino acids. The ends were cut back, 6 bases at V and 5 bases at J, with 20 bases in the middle. Per germline, CDR1 MDHEN and CDR2 SYDVKM.

The CDR3 bases are TGCGCCAGCAGCTTGGAAGGGACTAGCGGCTACAATGAGCAGTTCTTC. Residues: CASSLEGTSGYNEQFF. J is TRBJ2-1 and V is TRBV5-1, with TRBD2 matching over 11 bases. V gave up 0 bases and J gave up 3 bases; unmatched junction bases: 2. CDR3 length: 16 amino acids. The germline V gene has CDR1 SGHRS and CDR2 YFSETQ.

This clone was seen only once. The chain links TRBV5-1 to TRBJ2-7; 9 bases match TRBD1. This CDR3 has 14 amino acids. Germline trimming cut 4 bases from V and 4 bases from J; bases unmatched to any gene: 6. Per the germline V gene, CDR1 is SGHRS and CDR2 is YFSETQ. CDR3 nucleotides: TGCGCCAGCAGCCGGGGACAGGGAGGATACGAGCAGTACTTC. Protein product: CASSRGQGGYEQYF.

The J gene is TRBJ2-1, the V gene TRBV7-9; 10 bases line up with TRBD2. V lost 4 bases and J lost 9; bases outside the gene matches: 9. This CDR3 comprises 15 residues. Germline-derived CDR1 and CDR2 are SEHNR and FQNEAQ (reference sequence). The CDR3: CASSYVSSGSAEQFF. DNA for the CDR3: TGTGCCAGCAGCTATGTGTCTAGCGGGAGTGCTGAGCAGTTCTTC.

The V gene is TRBV5-1, the J gene TRBJ1-1; D is possibly TRBD1 (5 bases). The CDR3 has 15 amino acids. The germline gives CDR1 SGHRS, CDR2 YFSETQ. V was cut by 5 bases and J by 4 bases, with 18 bases left in between. CDR3 nucleotides: TGCGCCAGCAGACGAGATCAGGGCCTGGGCACTGAAGCTTTCTTT. Translating gives CASRRDQGLGTEAFF.

J is TRBJ1-1 and V is TRBV28, with D unresolved. The CDR3 spans 13 residues. The germline V gene encodes CDR1 MDHEN and CDR2 SYDVKM. V was cut by 7 bases and J by 1 base, with 10 bases left in between. Here the CDR3 DNA reads TGTGCCAGCACTATAGCGCCGAACACTGAAGCTTTCTTT. Protein: CASTIAPNTEAFF.

The J gene is TRBJ1-5, the V gene TRBV6-2 or TRBV6-3; perhaps TRBD1 as D (5 bases). Germline CDR1 and CDR2: MNHEY and SVGEGT. Deletions cut 2 bases from V and 1 base from J, with 18 bases between. The CDR3 extends over 18 amino acids. CDR3 loop: CASSYDGGGFGSNQPQHF. CDR3 bases: TGTGCCAGCAGTTACGACGGGGGGGGATTTGGAAGCAATCAGCCCCAGCATTTT.

The V gene is TRBV5-1, the J gene TRBJ2-3, with 11 bases matching TRBD1. Unmatched junction bases numbered 11, after V lost 0 bases and J lost 2 bases. From germline, CDR1 is SGHRS and CDR2 YFSETQ. The CDR3 extends over 19 amino acids. CDR3 nucleotide sequence: TGCGCCAGCAGCTTGGATGCGGGCTTGGGACAGGGGGTCACAGATACGCAGTATTTT. It encodes CASSLDAGLGQGVTDTQYF.

This sequence joins TRBV7-9 and TRBJ1-6; 7 nucleotides align to TRBD1. The V gene end was trimmed by 2 bases and the J gene end by 2 bases; junction bases not matched to a gene: 3. From germline, CDR1 is SEHNR and CDR2 FQNEAQ (reference sequence). The length of the CDR3 is 16 residues. CDR3 coding DNA: TGTGCCAGCAGCTTATGGGGGACAGCCTATAATTCACCCCTCCACTTT. Protein: CASSLWGTAYNSPLHF. The full variable domain, its missing parts supplied by reference TRBV7-9 and TRBJ1-6, is DTGVSQNPRHKITKRGQNVTFRCDPISEHNRLYWYRQTLGQGPEFLTYFQNEAQLEKSRLLSDRFSAERPKGSFSTLEIQRTEQGDSAMYLCASSLWGTAYNSPLHFGNGTRLTVT.

The chain employs TRBV2 and TRBJ2-1; a weak D match, TRBD2 (5 bases). This CDR3 has 14 residues. The germline CDR1 and CDR2 sequences are SNHLY and FYNNEI. The ends were cut back, 4 bases at V and 7 bases at J, with 14 bases in the middle. CDR3 DNA: TGTGCCAGCAGTGCCCCGTTACGGGGTAATGAGCAGTTCTTC. Protein: CASSAPLRGNEQFF.

The DNA of the CDR3 is TGTGCCAGCAGCTTGGGGAAGCGGGTCACAGATACGCAGTATTTT. This sequence encodes CASSLGKRVTDTQYF. This chain links TRBV11-3 with TRBJ2-3, with D possibly TRBD2 on 6 matching bases. Germline CDR1 and CDR2: SGHNT and YENEEA. CDR3 length: 15 residues. The V end was cut by 3 bases, the J end by 2 bases, with 12 bases between. Based on the CDR3 plus reference TRBV11-3 and TRBJ2-3, the full variable domain is EAGVVQSPRYKIIEKKQPVAFWCNPISGHNTLYWYLQNLGQGPELLIRYENEEAVDDSQLPKDRFSAERLKGVDSTLKIQPAELGDSAVYLCASSLGKRVTDTQYFGPGTRLTVL.

The chain has TRBV30 and TRBJ1-1, with D possibly matching TRBD1 (6 bases). The germline gives CDR1 GTSNPN, CDR2 SVGIG (reference sequence). The CDR3 totals 13 residues. V lost 3 bases and J 4 bases, leaving 12 bases between the germline ends. The CDR3 loop reads CAWRVTRGTEAFF. DNA for the CDR3: TGTGCCTGGAGGGTGACCAGGGGCACTGAAGCTTTCTTT. The variable domain in full, with the rest retrieved from reference TRBV30 and TRBJ1-1, is SQTIHQWPATLVQPVGSPLSLECTVEGTSNPNLYWYRQAAGRGLQLLFYSVGIGQISSEVPQNLSASRPQDRQFILSSKKLLLSDSGFYLCAWRVTRGTEAFFGQGTRLTVV.

The chain uses TRBV11-2 and TRBJ2-7; a weak D match, TRBD1 (6 bases). CDR3 length: 15 residues. Germline CDR1 reads SGHAT; CDR2 reads FQNNGV. V shed 3 bases and J shed 2 bases, with 14 bases lying between them. The CDR3 sequence: CASSFGPGDPYEQYF. CDR3 nucleotides: TGTGCCAGCAGCTTTGGGCCAGGGGACCCCTACGAGCAGTACTTC.

V and J are TRBV2 and TRBJ2-1; TRBD2 aligns across 10 bases. CDR1 is SNHLY, CDR2 FYNNEI, per germline. V lost 5 bases to trimming and J lost 6 bases; unmatched junction nucleotides: 7. This CDR3 contains 15 residues. Here the CDR3 reads CASSPGASGSNEQFF. The CDR3 region has the DNA TGTGCCAGCAGTCCTGGGGCTAGCGGGAGCAATGAGCAGTTCTTC.

This clone appeared once. This chain uses TRBV3-1 (or the pseudogene TRBV3-2) with TRBJ1-6; weak D call: TRBD1 (6 bases). The CDR3 is made up of 16 amino acids. The V gene's germline CDR1 is LGHDT and CDR2 YNNKEL (reference sequence). The V and J ends lost 6 bases and 7 bases respectively, with 19 bases between them. The CDR3: CASSLTRTASNSPLHF. The DNA of the CDR3 is TGTGCCAGCAGTCTGACCCGGACAGCTTCCAATTCACCCCTCCACTTT.

The chain joins TRBV7-3 to TRBJ2-7, with D maybe TRBD1 (6 bases). Trimming left V 1 base short and J 3 bases short, with 10 bases between. This CDR3 has 14 amino acids. Germline V gene sequence: CDR1 SGHTA, CDR2 FQGTGA. The CDR3 is CASSLNEGDYEQYF. CDR3 nucleotide sequence: TGTGCCAGCAGCTTAAATGAGGGGGACTACGAGCAGTACTTC.

This clone was recorded once. The rearrangement uses TRBV12-5 and TRBJ2-7, with 7 bases identical to TRBD2. This CDR3 has 15 amino acids. The V segment lost 5 bases and the J segment 2 bases; nucleotides outside the gene matches: 9. Germline values: CDR1 LGHNT, CDR2 FRNRAP. The CDR3 is CASGPQAGTTYEQYF. As DNA, the CDR3 is TGTGCTAGTGGTCCTCAGGCGGGGACTACCTACGAGCAGTACTTC.